The entry below describes one T cell receptor (beta chain). What antigen it recognizes has not been identified. It has no much larger one-base neighbor in the sample; base qualities were not kept. The data belong to a study of blood T cell repertoires in COVID-19 (dated by TCRdb to 2020 to 2022). Background on the whole study: The collaborator samples originated in the United States, Italy and Spain and spanned the acute and convalescent phases of COVID-19. The samples were drawn from the first 160 participants of the ongoing ImmuneRACE study and from some 1,300 subjects provided by 6 global collaborators. Where available, HLA class I and class II types were obtained from metadata supplied by the sample provider rather than from assay-based typing. The repertoires were released in a freely available public database meant as a resource for research on the immune response to SARS-CoV-2. The dataset comprised deeply sampled blood TCRbeta repertoires from subjects exposed to, actively infected with, or recovered from COVID-19. A de-identified subject ID, COVID-19 status, age in years and sex were almost always included in the sample metadata. The prospective study material was composed of cDNA or gDNA derived from T cells, B-cell-depleted T cells, or PBMCs. The study at large found these results: Clinical and demographic metadata were provided uncurated, with the amount varying by source and participant.

TCRbeta CDR3 regions were amplified from genomic DNA by means of the immunoSEQ Assay, a bias-controlled multiplex PCR. The original methods were these. The number of nucleated cells in each sample was estimated from the amplification of reference gene primers within the assay. Sequence reads were collapsed and filtered to measure the absolute abundance of every unique TCRbeta CDR3 rearrangement. Productive Simpson clonality was computed per sample as the square root of Simpson's diversity index over productive rearrangements. Drawn from immuneACCESS, this table holds only the in-frame rearrangements with V and J called that TCRdb kept. Clones are partly lost; checked studies trace under half to an unresolved V gene and leave the rest unexplained. The V and J calls and the clone size are those of that table, but D and trimming were determined from the DNA. The sample data list about 18,000 clones, and 75% to 90% of these were observed just once. The ten largest clonotypes hold around 13% of the sample.

The germline V gene encodes CDR1 SEHNR and CDR2 FQNEAQ (reference sequence). Trimming leaves V shorter by 2 bases and J shorter by 5 bases, with the junction holding 6 bases beyond the gene matches. The cysteine opens and the phenylalanine closes a CDR3 of 15 amino acids. Only the CDR3 DNA is retained, 45 bases long and in frame from the first base. Each collaborating institution followed its own protocols to collect whole blood in K2EDTA tubes. Collaborator samples were shipped for TCRbeta analysis as frozen whole blood, isolated PBMCs, or DNA extracted from either sample type. The chain employs TRBV7-9 and TRBJ2-3, with 8 bases aligning to TRBD1. This sequence was found in a man between 60 and 70 years old with active COVID-19. The sample taken for sequencing was peripheral blood. The bases are TGTGCCAGCAGCTTAACGGGACAGGTCGAAGATACGCAGTATTTT. It is translated as CASSLTGQVEDTQYF. Where the CDR3 stops, the reference TRBV7-9 and TRBJ2-3 genes take over; the full variable domain is DTGVSQNPRHKITKRGQNVTFRCDPISEHNRLYWYRQTLGQGPEFLTYFQNEAQLEKSRLLSDRFSAERPKGSFSTLEIQRTEQGDSAMYLCASSLTGQVEDTQYFGPGTRLTVL.